This TCR beta chain derives from a study of cytomegalovirus exposure and HLA in healthy donors. This PCR relied on a set of 60 Vbeta primers and 13 Jbeta primers. The method was immunoSEQ multiplex PCR; TCRdb's version includes in-frame clones alone and lacks a portion of them. The table shows about 160,000 clones, with approximately 88% occurring only once. Regarding the study as a whole: A later analysis found that most CMV-associated TCR beta chains appeared HLA-restricted. Specificity of three CMV-associated chains for CMV antigens was verified in vitro. A later look showed TCR association rates differing by HLA locus, highest for DRB1 and lowest for HLA-C.

This clone was counted a single time. What it binds is unknown. Trimming cost V 4 bases and J 4 bases; bases outside gene matches: 7. The germline V gene has CDR1 MNHNS and CDR2 SASEGT. The CDR3 sequence is 15 residues long. The J gene is TRBJ2-1, the V gene TRBV6-1; 7 nucleotides line up with TRBD2. The sequenced sample was PBMCs. The clonotype comes from a boy under 10 years old in good health and CMV-seronegative. The CDR3 DNA reads as TGTGCCAGCAGTGCAAGGCAGGGAGGGTACAATGAGCAGTTCTTC. Its protein product is CASSARQGGYNEQFF.